This TCR beta chain was sequenced during a study of blood T cell repertoires in COVID-19. Data came from immunoSEQ multiplex PCR; TCRdb stores just in-frame clones and leaves some out. This sample has 250,000 to 400,000 clones, with more than 70% found just once. With 3 bases removed from V and 6 bases from J, the gap between germline ends came to 19 bases. CDR3 length: 15 residues. Per germline, CDR1 SGHRS and CDR2 YFSETQ. Participant age was about 18 to 100 years, and participants resided in about 25 US areas. Cohort assignment relied on participant-reported clinical history. Recovery meant two consecutive negative NP/OP PCR tests, professional clearance, or resolved symptoms.

The receptor comes from a woman between 25 and 40 years old who had recovered from COVID-19. The chain combines TRBV5-1 with TRBJ2-7; tentatively, D is TRBD1 (6 bases). Sequencing was done on a sample of PBMCs or T cells enriched from blood (not recorded which). CDR3 DNA sequence: TGCGCCAGCAGCTCACCGGTTGTCAGGGGCTCCGAGCAGTACTTC. This codes for CASSSPVVRGSEQYF.